What follows are 32 T cell receptor beta chains derived from one specimen sequenced in a study of shared clonotypes between healthy human individuals. The method was immunoSEQ multiplex PCR; TCRdb's version includes in-frame clones alone and lacks a portion of them. The sample has about 490,000 clones; 81% are singletons. The sequencing input was PBMCs. The receptor set was obtained from a woman in her thirties or forties in good health. Some clones in this sample may be carry-over from other donors' samples.

The rearrangement joins TRBV27 to TRBJ1-2; D remains ambiguous. V dropped 6 bases and J dropped 2 bases, with 10 bases sitting between them. The CDR3 extends over 13 amino acids. Per germline, CDR1 MNHEY and CDR2 SMNVEV (reference sequence). CDR3 in amino acids: CASRVSPNYGYTF. The CDR3 DNA is TGTGCCAGCAGAGTCTCCCCCAACTATGGCTACACCTTC.

The chain joins TRBV6-4 to TRBJ1-5; D is ambiguous. Trimming left V 5 bases short and J 4 bases short, with 12 bases between. There are 14 residues in the CDR3. Germline CDR1 reads MRHNA; CDR2 reads SNTAGT. The CDR3 bases are TGTGCCAGCAGTTACCCAAAAGGGAATCAGCCCCAGCATTTT. It is translated as CASSYPKGNQPQHF.

V usage is TRBV9 and J usage is TRBJ1-5; 7 bases fit TRBD1. Trimming removed 3 bases from V and 0 bases from J; junction bases left unmatched: 12. The CDR3 has 18 residues. From germline, CDR1 is SGDLS and CDR2 YYNGEE. In nucleotides, the CDR3 is TGTGCCAGCAGCGAAGGAGGACAGGCCCCTTATAGCAATCAGCCCCAGCATTTT. Encoded protein: CASSEGGQAPYSNQPQHF.

Concerning this clone itself: Different DNA sequences within this sample yield the same CDR3. The chain links TRBV18 to TRBJ1-1; D is uncertain. There are 13 residues in the CDR3. Germline V CDR1 and CDR2: KGHSH, LQKENI. V was pared by 3 bases and J by 2 bases, with 7 bases between. CDR3 bases: TGTGCCAGCTCACCCGGGAGAAACACTGAAGCTTTCTTT. Translated: CASSPGRNTEAFF.

Note on this clone: The sample holds other DNA sequences that translate to the same CDR3. This chain links TRBV18 with TRBJ2-5; D gene unclear. This CDR3 has 12 amino acids. The germline CDR1 and CDR2 sequences are KGHSH and LQKENI. Trimming cost V 3 bases and J 2 bases, with 4 bases left between them. CDR3 DNA: TGTGCCAGCTCACCTGTACAAGAGACCCAGTACTTC. It specifies CASSPVQETQYF.

Comments on this clone: A read error is likely here: a far larger clone is one base away. This specimen includes other DNA sequences encoding the same CDR3. This rearrangement joins TRBV7-9 to TRBJ2-7; no definite D call. Germline CDR1 reads SEHNR; CDR2 reads FQNEAQ (reference sequence). The CDR3 is 12 residues long. The CDR3 DNA is TGTGCCAGCAGCTTAGGGTCCTACGAGCAGTACTTT. It yields the protein CASSLGSYEQYF.

The chain links TRBV29-1 to TRBJ1-1; D ambiguous. Germline CDR1 SQVTM, CDR2 ANQGSEA. Trimming shortened V by 0 bases and J by 1 base, and 18 bases separated the two germline ends. CDR3 length: 17 amino acids. In DNA, the CDR3 is TGCAGCGTTGAAGACCAGATGTTACCCCACACGAACACTGAAGCTTTCTTT. This encodes CSVEDQMLPHTNTEAFF.

This chain uses TRBV6-6 with TRBJ2-7, with TRBD1 identical over 9 bases. The V and J ends lost 6 bases and 6 bases, in that order; junction bases with no gene match: 6. The CDR3 is made up of 13 amino acids. The V gene's germline CDR1 is MNHNY and CDR2 SVGAGI (reference sequence). CDR3 coding DNA: TGTGCCAGCAGCCGGGGACAGGGAGGCGAGCAGTACTTC. It is translated as CASSRGQGGEQYF.

This rearrangement joins TRBV10-3 to TRBJ2-1; D remains ambiguous. Trimming shortened V by 8 bases and J by 4 bases, and 9 bases separated the two germline ends. This CDR3 is built from 12 residues. Germline V gives CDR1 ENHRY, CDR2 SYGVKD. The CDR3 here is CAIGGPYNEQFF. The CDR3 bases are TGTGCCATCGGTGGACCTTACAATGAGCAGTTCTTC.

Details on this clone: This sequence may be a read error, since a much larger clone differs from it by one base. This CDR3 is CASSQGLDNEQFF. The DNA for the CDR3 is TGTGCCAGCAGCCAAGGACTAGACAATGAGCAGTTCTTC. The J gene is TRBJ2-1, the V gene TRBV4-2; D may be TRBD2 (6 bases). Per the germline V gene, CDR1 is LGHNA and CDR2 is YNFKEQ. CDR3 length: 13 residues. Trimming shortened V by 1 base and J by 5 bases, and 6 bases separated the two germline ends.

V is TRBV7-3 and J is TRBJ2-7; maybe TRBD2 (7 bases). V was pared by 5 bases and J by 0 bases, with 14 bases between. The CDR3 loop spans 15 amino acids. Germline CDR1 reads SGHTA; CDR2 reads FQGTGA. DNA for the CDR3: TGTGCCAGCAGCCCCTCGGGGGGCATCTCCTACGAGCAGTACTTC. Its protein is CASSPSGGISYEQYF. Drawing the rest from reference TRBV7-3 and TRBJ2-7, the complete variable domain is GAGVSQTPSNKVTEKGKYVELRCDPISGHTALYWYRQSLGQGPEFLIYFQGTGAADDSGLPNDRFFAVRPEGSVSTLKIQRTERGDSAVYLCASSPSGGISYEQYFGPGTRLTVT.

The chain joins TRBV6-1 to TRBJ2-6; no reliable D call. Looked up from germline, CDR1 is MNHNS and CDR2 is SASEGT. The CDR3 runs to 12 residues. Trimming pared 7 bases from V and 4 bases from J, leaving 5 bases between. For the CDR3, the DNA is TGTGCCAGCACCCCGGGGGCCAACGTCCTGACTTTC. This sequence encodes CASTPGANVLTF.

The chain couples TRBV2 to TRBJ2-1; D is perhaps TRBD1 (5 bases). V was clipped by 7 bases and J by 2 bases, with 21 bases between them. This CDR3 comprises 17 residues. Germline CDR1 is SNHLY and CDR2 is FYNNEI. CDR3 loop: CASKWGRALQTYNEQFF. For the CDR3, the DNA is TGTGCCAGCAAATGGGGCCGGGCACTTCAAACCTACAATGAGCAGTTCTTC.

A few counts support this clone. This sequence is one base from a far larger clone and is likely a read error. The chain joins TRBV30 to TRBJ2-7; D unclear. The CDR3 sequence is 15 residues long. Germline V lookup: CDR1 GTSNPN, CDR2 SVGIG (reference sequence). V lost 2 bases to trimming and J lost 5 bases, with 19 bases between them. The CDR3 is CAWSPTTPVVNEQYF. The CDR3 DNA is TGTGCCTGGAGTCCGACCACACCTGTGGTGAACGAGCAGTACTTC.

The chain joins TRBV5-1 to TRBJ2-5; 7 nucleotides match TRBD2. From germline, CDR1 is SGHRS and CDR2 YFSETQ. The CDR3 covers 14 residues. V shed 4 bases, J shed 7 bases, and the junction held 10 bases outside the gene matches. The CDR3 reads CASSGLAAKGTQYF. Written as DNA, the CDR3 is TGCGCCAGCAGCGGGCTAGCGGCAAAAGGGACCCAGTACTTC. Drawing the rest from reference TRBV5-1 and TRBJ2-5, the complete variable domain is KAGVTQTPRYLIKTRGQQVTLSCSPISGHRSVSWYQQTPGQGLQFLFEYFSETQRNKGNFPGRFSGRQFSNSRSEMNVSTLELGDSALYLCASSGLAAKGTQYFGPGTRLLVL.

The chain has TRBV28 and TRBJ2-4; D unresolved. This CDR3 spans 13 amino acids. V was trimmed by 2 bases and J by 3 bases, leaving 5 bases between them. Germline values: CDR1 MDHEN, CDR2 SYDVKM. CDR3 in amino acids: CASSLVDKNIQYF. Written as DNA, the CDR3 is TGTGCCAGCAGTTTAGTGGACAAAAACATTCAGTACTTC.

Details on this clone: A far more abundant clone sits one base away, making this likely a read error. Other nucleotide sequences from this sample produce the same CDR3. This rearrangement joins TRBV28 to TRBJ1-2; 7 bases are shared with TRBD1. The germline V gene encodes CDR1 MDHEN and CDR2 SYDVKM. This CDR3 spans 15 amino acids. CDR3 DNA: TGTGCCAGCAGCGAGGGACAGTCAGCCTTCTATGGCTACACATTC. The encoded protein is CASSEGQSAFYGYTF.

A note on this clone: This likely reflects a read error, since a far larger clone is one base away. The chain couples TRBV5-4 to TRBJ1-1; 7 nucleotides match TRBD1. CDR3 size: 17 residues. V lost 0 bases and J lost 6; bases outside the gene matches: 14. CDR1 and CDR2 (germline): SGHNT, YYREEE (reference sequence). In nucleotides, the CDR3 is TGTGCCAGCAGCTTGGGGGGACCAGGGGGTGCGGTCGCTGAAGCTTTCTTT. Amino acid sequence: CASSLGGPGGAVAEAFF. Full variable domain (remainder filled in from reference TRBV5-4 and TRBJ1-1): ETGVTQSPTHLIKTRGQQVTLRCSSQSGHNTVSWYQQALGQGPQFIFQYYREEENGRGNFPPRFSGLQFPNYSSELNVNALELDDSALYLCASSLGGPGGAVAEAFFGQGTRLTVV.

The chain links TRBV5-1 to TRBJ1-1; D gene ambiguous. Trimming pared 4 bases from V and 2 bases from J, leaving 12 bases between. Germline-derived CDR1 and CDR2 are SGHRS and YFSETQ. The CDR3 is 14 amino acids. Here the CDR3 DNA reads TGCGCCAGCAGCCCGGCGACGGCTAACACTGAAGCTTTCTTT. Residues: CASSPATANTEAFF.

For this clone: With a far larger clone one base away, a read error is the likely cause. This chain uses TRBV5-6 with TRBJ2-6, with D perhaps being TRBD1 or TRBD2 (6 bases each). CDR1 and CDR2 from the germline V gene are SGHDT and YYEEEE. CDR3 length: 15 amino acids. The CDR3 coding sequence is TGTGACAGCAGCTCCTGGGGGGCCGGGGCCAACGTCCTGACTTTC. Its protein product is CDSSSWGAGANVLTF.

With regard to this clone: The likely explanation is a read error, given a far larger clone one base away. This chain joins TRBV2 and TRBJ1-2; D is perhaps TRBD1 (5 bases). The germline gives CDR1 SNHLY, CDR2 FYNNEI. The CDR3 sequence is 11 residues long. The CDR3 region has the DNA TGTGCCCTCGGGAGGGGCTATTGCTACACCTTC. Its translation is CALGRGYCYTF.

For this clone: Given a far larger clone just one base away, this is likely a sequencing read error. This chain connects TRBV5-1 to TRBJ2-2, with TRBD2 as a possible D gene (5 bases). The V end was cut by 2 bases, the J end by 2 bases, with 25 bases between. CDR1 and CDR2 (germline): SGHRS, YFSETQ. This CDR3 has 20 amino acids. The CDR3, as DNA: TGCGCCAGCAGCTTAAATCCGACCCCGACGTGGGGAGTTAACACCGGGGAGCTGTTTTTT. Protein product: CASSLNPTPTWGVNTGELFF.

The genes are TRBV5-1 and TRBJ2-5; TRBD1 aligns across 7 bases. Losses at the gene ends were 1 base for V and 5 bases for J; bases not matched to a gene: 8. Germline CDR1 and CDR2: SGHRS and YFSETQ. This CDR3 region has 15 residues. CDR3 nucleotides: TGCGCCAGCAGCTTGCGTCAGGGGGACCGGGAGACCCAGTACTTC. Residues: CASSLRQGDRETQYF.

This clone was detected only a few times. This chain connects TRBV19 to TRBJ2-2, with unresolved D. The CDR3 covers 13 residues. With 5 bases removed from V and 2 bases from J, the gap between germline ends came to 6 bases. Germline CDR1 reads LNHDA; CDR2 reads SQIVND (reference sequence). CDR3 DNA: TGTGCCAGTAGTCGCCTTAACACCGGGGAGCTGTTTTTT. Translated, it gives CASSRLNTGELFF.

In nucleotides, the CDR3 is TGTGCCAGCAGCCGGACTAGCGGGAGAGATACGCAGTATTTT. This sequence encodes CASSRTSGRDTQYF. The gene calls are TRBV14 and TRBJ2-3, with TRBD2 identical over 13 bases. The CDR3 is 14 residues long. Germline loops: CDR1 SGHDN, CDR2 FVKESK. V shed 4 bases, J shed 5 bases, and the junction held 0 bases outside the gene matches.

With regard to this clone: A far larger clone is one nucleotide away, so this likely arose from a read error. V and J are TRBV7-9 and TRBJ1-1, with a possible D match to TRBD1 (5 bases). V lost 5 bases to trimming and J lost 1 base, with 11 bases between them. Per germline, CDR1 SEHNR and CDR2 FQNEAQ (reference sequence). This CDR3 contains 14 residues. The CDR3 loop is CASSDLDKNTEAFF. The CDR3, as DNA: TGTGCCAGCAGCGACCTGGACAAGAACACTGAAGCTTTCTTT. Looking up the rest from reference TRBV7-9 and TRBJ1-1 gives the full variable domain: DTGVSQNPRHKITKRGQNVTFRCDPISEHNRLYWYRQTLGQGPEFLTYFQNEAQLEKSRLLSDRFSAERPKGSFSTLEIQRTEQGDSAMYLCASSDLDKNTEAFFGQGTRLTVV.

The V and J genes are TRBV30 and TRBJ2-3; tentatively, D is TRBD1 (6 bases). The CDR3 is 13 amino acids. V lost 3 bases, J lost 1 base, and 8 bases lay in between. Germline CDR1 and CDR2: GTSNPN and SVGIG (reference sequence). The CDR3 DNA reads TGTGCCTGGAGCCCAGGGGGCACAGATACGCAGTATTTT. This sequence encodes CAWSPGGTDTQYF.

About this clone itself: It may be a read error: a sequence one base away is much more abundant. Additional DNA sequences in this sample encode the identical CDR3. The V call is TRBV11-3, the J call TRBJ2-1; D tentatively fits TRBD1 or TRBD2 (5 bases each). The V gene's germline CDR1 is SGHNT and CDR2 YENEEA. The CDR3 runs 15 residues. The CDR3 here is CANSYLGTAYNEQFF. The CDR3 DNA reads TGTGCCAACAGCTACCTCGGGACCGCTTACAATGAGCAGTTCTTC.

The V and J genes are TRBV2 and TRBJ2-1; 9 positions match TRBD2. V lost 5 bases, J lost 8 bases, and 10 bases stayed unmatched. From germline, CDR1 is SNHLY and CDR2 FYNNEI. The CDR3 spans 15 residues. The CDR3 region is CASSLLAGRWDEQFF. CDR3 sequence (DNA): TGTGCCAGCAGTCTTCTAGCGGGAAGGTGGGATGAGCAGTTCTTC.

In its sample, this clone was seen once. CDR3 sequence: CASSLNTPYNEQFF. The CDR3 DNA is TGTGCCAGCAGCTTGAACACTCCCTACAATGAGCAGTTCTTC. The genes are TRBV7-9 and TRBJ2-1; D ambiguous. The CDR3 is made up of 14 amino acids. Trimming removed 3 bases from V and 2 bases from J, with 8 bases in between. Germline CDR1 is SEHNR and CDR2 is FQNEAQ (reference sequence).

The V call is TRBV5-4, the J call TRBJ2-6; D is possibly TRBD1 or TRBD2 (6 bases each). CDR1 and CDR2 (germline): SGHNT, YYREEE (reference sequence). The V end was cut by 3 bases, the J end by 4 bases, with 11 bases between. This CDR3 is 15 amino acids long. The CDR3 DNA follows: TGTGCCAGCAGCTCCTGGGGGGCCGGGGCCAACGTCCTGACTTTC. This translates into CASSSWGAGANVLTF.

The J gene is TRBJ1-4, the V gene TRBV28; D perhaps matches TRBD1 (6 bases). The CDR3 loop spans 13 amino acids. Trimming pared 4 bases from V and 9 bases from J, leaving 12 bases between. Germline V gene sequence: CDR1 MDHEN, CDR2 SYDVKM. The CDR3 sequence is CASSSHDRQKLFF. The CDR3 DNA follows: TGTGCCAGCAGTTCACACGACAGGCAAAAACTGTTTTTT.